This T cell receptor beta chain was sequenced for a study of blood T cells in healthy people across ages. Sample-barcoded 5' priming and a J-beta primer mix drove a second PCR of about 6 to 12 cycles. From the 5' RACE reads, TCRdb called clonotypes with MiXCR, one entry per CDR3 protein. The table shows fewer than 800,000 distinct CDR3 sequences, with around 25% occurring only once. Trimming at V came to 7 bases and at J to 8 bases, leaving 17 bases not matched to a gene. Germline CDR1 reads SEHNR; CDR2 reads FQNEAQ (reference sequence). The length of the CDR3 is 16 residues. This sample was shared with a second study, whose subject was T cells of mothers and their children. That study reports: About 6 children and their three healthy Caucasian mothers were the donors. In both related and unrelated pairs, TCR recombination output is shaped similarly by thymic selection.

The source is a boy aged 5-17 years in good health. The specimen was blood. The V and J genes are TRBV7-9 and TRBJ2-1; 7 nucleotides align to TRBD1. The CDR3 is CASIYVNRGLFHEQFF. In DNA, the CDR3 is TGTGCCAGCATATACGTTAACAGGGGTCTATTCCATGAGCAGTTCTTC.